This TCR beta chain was sequenced during a study of T cell responses to AZD1222 COVID-19 vaccine. Generated by immunoSEQ multiplex PCR, the TCRdb table keeps only in-frame clones and is missing some. Of almost 55,000 clones in the sample, under 90% are singletons; the top ten hold 10%. The length of the CDR3 is 14 residues. CDR1 and CDR2 from the germline V gene are MRHNA and SNTAGT. V dropped 3 bases and J dropped 7; count of bases not matched to a gene: 8. The sequence was obtained from an adult in good health. The input for sequencing was peripheral blood, taken on day 0 of AZD1222 vaccination. The rearrangement joins TRBV6-4 to TRBJ1-2, with 7 bases matching TRBD1. CDR3 loop: CASSERQGRFGYTF. For the CDR3, the DNA is TGTGCCAGCAGTGAGAGACAGGGTAGGTTTGGCTACACCTTC.